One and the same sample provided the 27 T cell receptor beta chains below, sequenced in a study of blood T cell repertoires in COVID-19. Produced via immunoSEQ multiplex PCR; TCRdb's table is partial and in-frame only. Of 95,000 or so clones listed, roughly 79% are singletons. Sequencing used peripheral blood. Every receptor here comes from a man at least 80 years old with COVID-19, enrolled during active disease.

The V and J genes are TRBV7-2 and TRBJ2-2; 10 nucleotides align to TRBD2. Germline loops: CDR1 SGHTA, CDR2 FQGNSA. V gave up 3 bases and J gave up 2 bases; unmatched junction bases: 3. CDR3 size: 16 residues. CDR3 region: CASSLSGGANTGELFF. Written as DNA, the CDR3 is TGTGCCAGCAGCTTGAGCGGGGGGGCTAACACCGGGGAGCTGTTTTTT.

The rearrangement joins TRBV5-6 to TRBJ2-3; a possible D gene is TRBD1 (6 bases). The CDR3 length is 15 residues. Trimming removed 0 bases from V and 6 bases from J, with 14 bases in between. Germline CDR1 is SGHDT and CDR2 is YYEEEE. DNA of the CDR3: TGTGCCAGCAGCTTGGAGGACAGTCAGTCGGATACGCAGTATTTT. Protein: CASSLEDSQSDTQYF.

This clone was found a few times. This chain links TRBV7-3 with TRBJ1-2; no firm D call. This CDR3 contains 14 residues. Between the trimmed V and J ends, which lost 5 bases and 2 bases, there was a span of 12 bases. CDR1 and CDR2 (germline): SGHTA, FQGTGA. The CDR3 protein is CASSPGGWNYGYTF. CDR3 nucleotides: TGTGCCAGCAGCCCGGGTGGCTGGAACTATGGCTACACCTTC.

This CDR3 reads CASSPPTGSGNTIYF. The CDR3 nucleotides read TGTGCCAGCTCACCACCTACAGGGTCCGGAAACACCATATATTTT. The chain carries TRBV18 and TRBJ1-3; D perhaps matches TRBD1 (6 bases). In germline, CDR1 is KGHSH, CDR2 LQKENI. V was trimmed by 0 bases and J by 4 bases, leaving 10 bases between them. The CDR3 loop spans 15 amino acids.

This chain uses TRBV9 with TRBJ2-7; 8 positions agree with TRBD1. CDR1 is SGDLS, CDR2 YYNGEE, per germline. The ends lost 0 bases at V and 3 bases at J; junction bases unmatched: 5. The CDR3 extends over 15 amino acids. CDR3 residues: CASSVGVGTGYEQYF. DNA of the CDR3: TGTGCCAGCAGCGTAGGAGTAGGGACAGGCTACGAGCAGTACTTC.

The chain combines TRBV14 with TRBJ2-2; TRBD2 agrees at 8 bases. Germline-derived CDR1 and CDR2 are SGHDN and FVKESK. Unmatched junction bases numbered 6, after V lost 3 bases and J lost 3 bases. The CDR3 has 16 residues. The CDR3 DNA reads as TGTGCCAGCAGCCAGTCAGCGGGGGTATACACCGGGGAGCTGTTTTTT. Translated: CASSQSAGVYTGELFF.

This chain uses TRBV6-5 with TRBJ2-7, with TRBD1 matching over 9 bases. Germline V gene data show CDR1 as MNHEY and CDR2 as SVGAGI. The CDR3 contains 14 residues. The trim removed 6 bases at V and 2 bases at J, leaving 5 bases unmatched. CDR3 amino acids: CASRRQGGTYEQYF. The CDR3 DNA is TGTGCCAGCAGACGACAGGGGGGAACCTACGAGCAGTACTTC.

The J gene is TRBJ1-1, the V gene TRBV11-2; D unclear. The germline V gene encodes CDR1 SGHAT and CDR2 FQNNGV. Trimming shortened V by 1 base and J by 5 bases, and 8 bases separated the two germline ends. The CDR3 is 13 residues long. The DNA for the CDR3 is TGTGCCAGCAGCTTAGTACAAAAAACTGAAGCTTTCTTT. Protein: CASSLVQKTEAFF. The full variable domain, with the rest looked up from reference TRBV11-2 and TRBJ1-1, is EAGVAQSPRYKIIEKRQSVAFWCNPISGHATLYWYQQILGQGPKLLIQFQNNGVVDDSQLPKDRFSAERLKGVDSTLKIQPAKLEDSAVYLCASSLVQKTEAFFGQGTRLTVV.

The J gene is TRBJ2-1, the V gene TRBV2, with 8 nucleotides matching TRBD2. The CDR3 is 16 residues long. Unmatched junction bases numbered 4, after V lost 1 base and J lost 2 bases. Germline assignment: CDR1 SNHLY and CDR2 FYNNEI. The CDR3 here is CASSEVAGGPYNEQFF. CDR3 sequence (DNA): TGTGCCAGCAGTGAAGTGGCGGGAGGTCCCTACAATGAGCAGTTCTTC. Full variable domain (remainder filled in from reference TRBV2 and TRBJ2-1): EPEVTQTPSHQVTQMGQEVILRCVPISNHLYFYWYRQILGQKVEFLVSFYNNEISEKSEIFDDQFSVERPDGSNFTLKIRSTKLEDSAMYFCASSEVAGGPYNEQFFGPGTRLTVL.

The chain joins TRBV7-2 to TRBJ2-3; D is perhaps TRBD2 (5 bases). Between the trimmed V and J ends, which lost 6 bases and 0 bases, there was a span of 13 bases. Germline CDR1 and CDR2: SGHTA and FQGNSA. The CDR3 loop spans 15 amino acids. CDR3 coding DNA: TGTGCCAGCAGAGGCCCGGGGTCTAGCACAGATACGCAGTATTTT. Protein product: CASRGPGSSTDTQYF.

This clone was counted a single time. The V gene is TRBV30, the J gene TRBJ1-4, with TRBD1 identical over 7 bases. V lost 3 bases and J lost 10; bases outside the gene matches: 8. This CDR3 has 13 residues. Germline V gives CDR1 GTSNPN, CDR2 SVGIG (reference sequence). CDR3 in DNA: TGTGCCTGGAGGGAGAGACAGGGTGGAAAACTGTTTTTT. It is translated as CAWRERQGGKLFF.

In DNA form, the CDR3 reads TGCGCCAGCAGAATCACAGGGGTCTCTGGGGCCAACGTCCTGACTTTC. This sequence encodes CASRITGVSGANVLTF. The chain employs TRBV5-1 and TRBJ2-6; 7 bases are a match to TRBD1. Germline V lookup: CDR1 SGHRS, CDR2 YFSETQ. V shed 5 bases, J shed 0 bases, and the junction held 5 bases outside the gene matches. The CDR3 spans 16 residues.

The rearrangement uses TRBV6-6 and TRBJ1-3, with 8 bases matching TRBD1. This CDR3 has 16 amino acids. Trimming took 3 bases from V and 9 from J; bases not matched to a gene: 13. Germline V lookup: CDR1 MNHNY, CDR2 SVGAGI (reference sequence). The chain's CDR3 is CASSYPTGVEGGTIYF. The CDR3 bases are TGTGCCAGCAGTTATCCGACAGGGGTAGAAGGGGGCACCATATATTTT.

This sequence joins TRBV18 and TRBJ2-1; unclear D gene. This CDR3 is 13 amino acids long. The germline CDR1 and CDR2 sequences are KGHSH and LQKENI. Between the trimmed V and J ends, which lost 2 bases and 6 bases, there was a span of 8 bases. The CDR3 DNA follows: TGTGCCAGCTCACCATTGTTGGCCAATGAGCAGTTCTTC. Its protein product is CASSPLLANEQFF.

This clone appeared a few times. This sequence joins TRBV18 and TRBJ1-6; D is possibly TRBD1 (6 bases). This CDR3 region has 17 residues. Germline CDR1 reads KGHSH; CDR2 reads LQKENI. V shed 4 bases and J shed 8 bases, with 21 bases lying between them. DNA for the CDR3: TGTGCCAGCTCACACCGGGACATCCTAGCAAATCATTCACCCCTCCACTTT. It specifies CASSHRDILANHSPLHF.

CDR3 in DNA: TGTGCCAGCTCACCACCAGGACTAGCGGGGGGAAACAATGAGCAGTTCTTC. Amino acid sequence: CASSPPGLAGGNNEQFF. The gene calls are TRBV18 and TRBJ2-1, with TRBD2 identical over 14 bases. This CDR3 is built from 17 residues. After removal of 0 bases from V and 5 bases from J, the junction contained 3 bases not matched to a gene. The germline V gene has CDR1 KGHSH and CDR2 LQKENI. The full variable domain, its missing parts supplied by reference TRBV18 and TRBJ2-1, is NAGVMQNPRHLVRRRGQEARLRCSPMKGHSHVYWYRQLPEEGLKFMVYLQKENIIDESGMPKERFSAEFPKEGPSILRIQQVVRGDSAAYFCASSPPGLAGGNNEQFFGPGTRLTVL.

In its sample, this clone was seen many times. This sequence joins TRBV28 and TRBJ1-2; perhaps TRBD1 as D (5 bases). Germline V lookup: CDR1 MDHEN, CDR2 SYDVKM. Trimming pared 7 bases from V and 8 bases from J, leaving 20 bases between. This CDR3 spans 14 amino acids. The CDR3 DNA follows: TGTGCCAGCACCGGAGGGAGACAGACCCAAGGCTACACCTTC. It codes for CASTGGRQTQGYTF.

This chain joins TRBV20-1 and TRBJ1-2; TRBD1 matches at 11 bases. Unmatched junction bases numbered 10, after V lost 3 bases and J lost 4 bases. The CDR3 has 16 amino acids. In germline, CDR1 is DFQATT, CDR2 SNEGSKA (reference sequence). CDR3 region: CSASLGTGGRVYGYTF. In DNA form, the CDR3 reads TGCAGTGCTAGTCTGGGGACAGGGGGGAGGGTCTATGGCTACACCTTC.

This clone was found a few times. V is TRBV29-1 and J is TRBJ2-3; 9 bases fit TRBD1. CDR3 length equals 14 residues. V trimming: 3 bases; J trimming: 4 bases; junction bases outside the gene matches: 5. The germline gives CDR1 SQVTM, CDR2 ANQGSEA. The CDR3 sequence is CSVDETGGADTQYF. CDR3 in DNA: TGCAGCGTTGATGAGACAGGGGGGGCAGATACGCAGTATTTT.

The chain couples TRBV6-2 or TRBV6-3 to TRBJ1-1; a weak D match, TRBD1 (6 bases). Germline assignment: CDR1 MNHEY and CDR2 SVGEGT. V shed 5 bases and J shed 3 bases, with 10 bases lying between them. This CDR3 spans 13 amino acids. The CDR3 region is CASSGGFYTEAFF. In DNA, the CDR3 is TGTGCCAGCAGTGGGGGCTTTTACACTGAAGCTTTCTTT.

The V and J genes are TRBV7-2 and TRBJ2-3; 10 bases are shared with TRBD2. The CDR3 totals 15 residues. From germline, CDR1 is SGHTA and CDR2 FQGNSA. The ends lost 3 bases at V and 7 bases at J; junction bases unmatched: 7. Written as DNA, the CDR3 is TGTGCCAGCAGCTTGTCAGCGGGGGGGACGAATACGCAGTATTTT. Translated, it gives CASSLSAGGTNTQYF.

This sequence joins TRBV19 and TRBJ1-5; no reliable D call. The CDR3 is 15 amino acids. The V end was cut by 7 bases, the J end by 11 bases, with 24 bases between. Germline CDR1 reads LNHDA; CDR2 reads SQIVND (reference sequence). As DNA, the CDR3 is TGTGCCAGTAAGGAGGGAGGGATCGACCGAGGAGCCCAGCATTTT. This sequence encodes CASKEGGIDRGAQHF.

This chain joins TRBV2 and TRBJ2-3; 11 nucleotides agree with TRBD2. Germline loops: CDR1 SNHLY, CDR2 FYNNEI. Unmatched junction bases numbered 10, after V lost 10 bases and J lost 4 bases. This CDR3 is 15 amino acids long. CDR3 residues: CATTPTSGVADTQYF. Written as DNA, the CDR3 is TGTGCCACCACCCCGACTAGCGGGGTTGCAGATACGCAGTATTTT.

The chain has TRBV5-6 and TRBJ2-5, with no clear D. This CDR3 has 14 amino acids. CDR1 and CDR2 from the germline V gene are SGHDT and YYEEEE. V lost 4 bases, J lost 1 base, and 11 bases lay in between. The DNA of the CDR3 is TGTGCCAGCAGCCCGGTACCTACCCAAGAGACCCAGTACTTC. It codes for CASSPVPTQETQYF.

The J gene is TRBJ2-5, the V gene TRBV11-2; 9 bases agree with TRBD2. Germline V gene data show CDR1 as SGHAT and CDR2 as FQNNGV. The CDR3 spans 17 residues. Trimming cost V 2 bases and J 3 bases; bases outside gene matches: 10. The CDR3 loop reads CASSLNPGLAREETQYF. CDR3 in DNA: TGTGCCAGCAGCTTAAATCCTGGACTAGCGCGAGAAGAGACCCAGTACTTC.

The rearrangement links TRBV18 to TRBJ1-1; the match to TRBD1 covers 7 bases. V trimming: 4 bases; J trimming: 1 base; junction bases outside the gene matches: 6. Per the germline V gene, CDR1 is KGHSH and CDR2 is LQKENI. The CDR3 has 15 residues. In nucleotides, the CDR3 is TGTGCCAGCTCACAATCGACAGGGTGGAACACTGAAGCTTTCTTT. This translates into CASSQSTGWNTEAFF.

The CDR3 DNA reads as TGTGCCAGCAGCTACGGGGGATTCGGGGAGCTGTTTTTT. Encoded protein: CASSYGGFGELFF. This chain uses TRBV11-3 with TRBJ2-2, with D tentatively TRBD2 (6 bases). The germline gives CDR1 SGHNT, CDR2 YENEEA. V lost 4 bases and J 7 bases, leaving 10 bases between the germline ends. The CDR3 length is 13 residues.